The 32 T cell receptor beta chains below all came from one sample that was sequenced in a study of regulatory T cells in long-lasting Graves disease. Described time point: newly diagnosed GD, antithyroid drugs for less than 3 months. Generation of the TCR library employed RNA extracted from PBMCs. CDR3 regions were amplified by Arm-PCR using iRepertoire HTBI primers to build TCR beta libraries. TCRdb recomputed calls from the multiplex PCR reads with MiXCR, one row per CDR3 protein. This sample yields a few hundred thousand distinct CDR3 sequences, of which around 15% are seen a single time; roughly a sixth belongs to the top ten. The same sample was also used in a study of T cells in Graves' hyperthyroidism and ophthalmopathy.

The material sequenced was peripheral blood mononuclear cells (PBMCs), taken at new diagnosis, from a patient treated with antithyroid drugs. The source of these receptors is a woman in her fifties or sixties with Graves disease.

This clonotype was observed a few times. This chain joins TRBV19 and TRBJ1-1, with D unresolved. This CDR3 is 14 amino acids long. The germline CDR1 and CDR2 sequences are LNHDA and SQIVND (reference sequence). Trimming shortened V by 2 bases and J by 2 bases, and 9 bases separated the two germline ends. CDR3 coding DNA: TGTGCCAGTAGTATACGGACGGGCAACACTGAAGCTTTCTTT. It translates to CASSIRTGNTEAFF. Using reference TRBV19 and TRBJ1-1 for the parts outside the CDR3, the full variable domain is DGGITQSPKYLFRKEGQNVTLSCEQNLNHDAMYWYRQDPGQGLRLIYYSQIVNDFQKGDIAEGYSVSREKKESFPLTVTSAQKNPTAFYLCASSIRTGNTEAFFGQGTRLTVV.

A remark on this clonotype: Given a much more abundant clone one base away, this may be a read error. This chain joins TRBV11-2 and TRBJ2-5; the D gene could be TRBD1 or TRBD2 (5 bases each). The CDR3 has 14 residues. The V gene's germline CDR1 is SGHAT and CDR2 FQNNGV. Between the trimmed V and J ends, which lost 5 bases and 11 bases, there was a span of 21 bases. The CDR3 spells CASSMGVLRDEQYF. In DNA form, the CDR3 reads TGTGCCAGCAGCATGGGGGTCCTGAGGGATGAGCAGTACTTC. The variable domain in full, with the rest retrieved from reference TRBV11-2 and TRBJ2-5, is EAGVAQSPRYKIIEKRQSVAFWCNPISGHATLYWYQQILGQGPKLLIQFQNNGVVDDSQLPKDRFSAERLKGVDSTLKIQPAKLEDSAVYLCASSMGVLRDEQYFGPGTRLLVL.

Worth noting for this clonotype: A read error is possible here, since a much larger clone lies one base away. The chain has TRBV3-1 and TRBJ1-5; no reliable D call. CDR1 and CDR2 (germline): LGHDT, YNNKEL (reference sequence). This CDR3 spans 13 amino acids. The V end lost 2 bases, the J end lost 4 bases, and 6 bases lay between the germline ends. CDR3 sequence reads: CASSQQLNQPQHF. The CDR3, as DNA: TGTGCCAGCAGCCAACAGCTAAATCAGCCCCAGCATTTT.

The count of this clonotype is one. The CDR3, as DNA: TGTGCCACCAGTGAGGGCAGGGCCTACGAGCAGTACTTC. Translated: CATSEGRAYEQYF. The chain joins TRBV24-1 to TRBJ2-7, with D possibly being TRBD1 (5 bases). The CDR3 is 13 amino acids. Germline V gene lookup returns CDR1 KGHDR and CDR2 SFDVKD. The V gene lost 4 bases and the J gene lost 2 bases, with 8 bases spanning the gap.

This clonotype showed up just a few times. V and J are TRBV19 and TRBJ2-3, with D possibly being TRBD1 (6 bases). The ends were cut back, 0 bases at V and 1 base at J, with 8 bases in the middle. This CDR3 is built from 15 residues. The germline V gene encodes CDR1 LNHDA and CDR2 SQIVND (reference sequence). The CDR3 reads CASSIEGARTDTQYF. The DNA for the CDR3 is TGTGCCAGTAGTATAGAGGGGGCCCGCACAGATACGCAGTATTTT. Looking up the rest from reference TRBV19 and TRBJ2-3 gives the full variable domain: DGGITQSPKYLFRKEGQNVTLSCEQNLNHDAMYWYRQDPGQGLRLIYYSQIVNDFQKGDIAEGYSVSREKKESFPLTVTSAQKNPTAFYLCASSIEGARTDTQYFGPGTRLTVL.

As to this clonotype: The likely explanation is a read error, given a far larger clone one base away. The J gene is TRBJ2-5, the V gene TRBV27; TRBD1 matches 8 bases. Germline CDR1 MNHEY, CDR2 SMNVEV (reference sequence). The V gene end was trimmed by 5 bases and the J gene end by 9 bases; junction bases not matched to a gene: 8. The CDR3 runs to 13 residues. The CDR3 DNA reads as TGTGCCAGCAGTGAGACGGGACAGGAGGCCCAGTACTTC. Amino acids: CASSETGQEAQYF.

Concerning this clonotype: Germline is not matched at one junction end, which may reflect a read error. The genes are TRBV20-1 and TRBJ2-5, with 12 bases matching TRBD2. Germline V CDR1 and CDR2: DFQATT, SNEGSKA (reference sequence). This CDR3 is built from 13 residues. Here the CDR3 reads CSARLAGVEAQYF. The CDR3 coding sequence is TGCAGTGCCAGACTAGCGGGAGTAGAGGCCCAGTACTTC.

The J gene is TRBJ2-6, the V gene TRBV11-1; 11 bases line up with TRBD2. CDR3 size: 18 residues. J lost 4 bases, V lost 5 bases, and 10 bases had no gene match. Germline CDR1 is SGHAT and CDR2 is FQDESV (reference sequence). The CDR3 region has the DNA TGTGCCAGCAGCCTAGGAGTAGCGGGAGGGCGGGGGGCCAACGTCCTGACTTTC. This gives the protein CASSLGVAGGRGANVLTF.

Ten or more counts support this clonotype. This chain joins TRBV5-6 and TRBJ1-1; weak D call: TRBD1 (5 bases). The CDR3 extends over 15 amino acids. Trimming cost V 5 bases and J 4 bases, with 18 bases left between them. Germline loops: CDR1 SGHDT, CDR2 YYEEEE. The CDR3 loop reads CASRGFRALGTEAFF. For the CDR3, the DNA is TGTGCCAGCAGAGGCTTCAGGGCGTTGGGCACTGAAGCTTTCTTT. The full variable domain, rest sourced from reference TRBV5-6 and TRBJ1-1, is DAGVTQSPTHLIKTRGQQVTLRCSPKSGHDTVSWYQQALGQGPQFIFQYYEEEERQRGNFPDRFSGHQFPNYSSELNVNALLLGDSALYLCASRGFRALGTEAFFGQGTRLTVV.

V and J are TRBV20-1 and TRBJ2-1, with 14 nucleotides matching TRBD2. This CDR3 is 17 amino acids long. Per the germline V gene, CDR1 is DFQATT and CDR2 is SNEGSKA (reference sequence). The V and J ends lost 3 bases and 6 bases, in that order; junction bases with no gene match: 10. The CDR3 loop reads CSASIPGGTSGSNEQFF. For the CDR3, the DNA is TGCAGTGCTAGTATTCCCGGAGGGACTAGCGGGAGCAATGAGCAGTTCTTC.

This clonotype was recorded at least ten times. The J gene is TRBJ1-1, the V gene TRBV27, with 7 bases that match TRBD1. Trimming cost V 3 bases and J 4 bases; bases outside gene matches: 5. The CDR3 loop spans 14 amino acids. Germline V gives CDR1 MNHEY, CDR2 SMNVEV (reference sequence). CDR3 sequence reads: CASSFARQGTEAFF. CDR3 DNA: TGTGCCAGCAGTTTCGCCCGACAGGGCACTGAAGCTTTCTTT.

This clonotype was counted only a few times. The J gene is TRBJ1-2, the V gene TRBV5-1; D is possibly TRBD1 (5 bases). Trimming left V 3 bases short and J 1 base short, with 7 bases between. CDR1 and CDR2 from the germline V gene are SGHRS and YFSETQ. The CDR3 length is 13 residues. CDR3 nucleotides: TGCGCCAGCAGCTCGACAGTTAACTATGGCTACACCTTC. Translating gives CASSSTVNYGYTF.

This clonotype showed up many times. CDR3 amino acids: CSVEDQGDTQYF. The CDR3 region has the DNA TGCAGCGTTGAAGATCAGGGAGATACGCAGTATTTT. This chain joins TRBV29-1 and TRBJ2-3; a possible D gene is TRBD1 (5 bases). This CDR3 spans 12 amino acids. In germline, CDR1 is SQVTM, CDR2 ANQGSEA. V gave up 0 bases and J gave up 5 bases, with 6 bases separating them.

In regard to this clonotype: A much larger clonotype is one base distant, so this may be a read error. The chain combines TRBV7-2 with TRBJ1-1; no clear D gene. Trimming shortened V by 0 bases and J by 6 bases, and 14 bases separated the two germline ends. Germline assignment: CDR1 SGHTA and CDR2 FQGNSA. This CDR3 is 15 amino acids long. The CDR3 spells CASSLAYFPEAEAFF. Here the CDR3 DNA reads TGTGCCAGCAGCTTAGCTTACTTTCCTGAGGCTGAAGCTTTCTTT.

This clonotype was seen many times. This chain uses TRBV5-1 with TRBJ2-1, with D uncertain. CDR1 is SGHRS and CDR2 is YFSETQ in the germline V gene. Trimming removed 2 bases at V and 3 bases at J, with 9 bases between. The CDR3 runs to 14 residues. The CDR3 sequence: CASSFAGDYNEQFF. The CDR3 DNA follows: TGCGCCAGCAGCTTCGCTGGGGACTACAATGAGCAGTTCTTC.

V is TRBV19 and J is TRBJ2-1; D is undetermined. The germline gives CDR1 LNHDA, CDR2 SQIVND (reference sequence). This CDR3 has 15 residues. The V gene lost 5 bases and the J gene lost 9 bases, with 20 bases spanning the gap. The CDR3 nucleotides are TGTGCCAGTAGTGACACCTTATTAGCTTTAGGTGAGCAGTTCTTC. Its protein is CASSDTLLALGEQFF. Full variable domain (outside the CDR3, taken from reference TRBV19 and TRBJ2-1): DGGITQSPKYLFRKEGQNVTLSCEQNLNHDAMYWYRQDPGQGLRLIYYSQIVNDFQKGDIAEGYSVSREKKESFPLTVTSAQKNPTAFYLCASSDTLLALGEQFFGPGTRLTVL.

The chain couples TRBV19 to TRBJ2-6, with TRBD1 identical over 7 bases. The ends lost 3 bases at V and 0 bases at J; junction bases unmatched: 20. The CDR3 covers 22 residues. Germline V CDR1 and CDR2: LNHDA, SQIVND (reference sequence). The CDR3 DNA reads as TGTGCCAGTAGTATGGGGACAGCGCTTCTTGGACCAGGGACCTCTGGGGCCAACGTCCTGACTTTC. It encodes CASSMGTALLGPGTSGANVLTF.

In regard to this clonotype: This sequence may be a read error, since a much larger clone differs from it by one base. The CDR3 does not end in the conserved phenylalanine or tryptophan, so this is likely a read error. The chain joins TRBV28 to TRBJ2-5; the D call may be TRBD1 or TRBD2 (7 bases each). Germline V gives CDR1 MDHEN, CDR2 SYDVKM. The CDR3 covers 12 residues. Trimming left V 7 bases short and J 5 bases short, with 11 bases between. CDR3 bases: TGTGCCAGCACCCAGGGGGGGGAGACCCAGTACTCC. Translated, it gives CASTQGGETQYS.

This clonotype showed up many times. The chain couples TRBV29-1 to TRBJ2-1; D unresolved. The CDR3 is 14 amino acids. Trimming stripped 4 bases from V and 2 bases from J, with 12 bases between. In germline, CDR1 is SQVTM, CDR2 ANQGSEA. The CDR3 DNA reads as TGCAGCGTTGGGCAGGCTCTCGCCTACAATGAGCAGTTCTTC. It specifies CSVGQALAYNEQFF.

The CDR3 region has the DNA TGTGCCAGCAGCCTCCCTACGGGTGAGCAGTTCTTC. This translates into CASSLPTGEQFF. The V and J genes are TRBV3-1 and TRBJ2-1; D unclear. Trimming took 4 bases from V and 9 from J, leaving 10 bases between them. Germline loops: CDR1 LGHDT, CDR2 YNNKEL (reference sequence). The CDR3 is 12 amino acids.

This clonotype was seen a few times. The V gene is TRBV4-1, the J gene TRBJ2-7, with a tentative D call TRBD2 (5 bases). Germline lookup yields CDR1 MGHRA and CDR2 YSYEKL. The length of the CDR3 is 14 residues. V lost 1 base, J lost 3 bases, and 10 bases lay in between. CDR3 loop: CASSQALAGYEQYF. The CDR3 DNA sequence: TGCGCCAGCAGCCAAGCCTTGGCGGGCTACGAGCAGTACTTC.

This clonotype occurred many times. The chain recombines TRBV10-3 with TRBJ2-3, with 10 bases lining up with TRBD2. CDR3 length: 19 amino acids. V lost 0 bases and J lost 4; bases outside the gene matches: 13. In germline, CDR1 is ENHRY, CDR2 SYGVKD. CDR3 sequence reads: CAISESLSASGRAADTQYF. CDR3 sequence (DNA): TGTGCCATCAGTGAGTCCTTGTCGGCTAGCGGGAGAGCGGCAGATACGCAGTATTTT.

There are many counts of this clonotype. The chain has TRBV5-1 and TRBJ2-1; D is unclear. The CDR3 has 12 residues. Germline CDR1 SGHRS, CDR2 YFSETQ. V dropped 6 bases and J dropped 8 bases, with 12 bases sitting between them. The CDR3 reads CASTETFDEQFF. The CDR3 nucleotides read TGCGCCAGCACCGAGACATTCGATGAGCAGTTCTTC. Supplemented by reference TRBV5-1 and TRBJ2-1, the full variable domain reads KAGVTQTPRYLIKTRGQQVTLSCSPISGHRSVSWYQQTPGQGLQFLFEYFSETQRNKGNFPGRFSGRQFSNSRSEMNVSTLELGDSALYLCASTETFDEQFFGPGTRLTVL.

Ten or more counts support this clonotype. The chain recombines TRBV12-3 or TRBV12-4 with TRBJ2-7; 9 nucleotides match TRBD2. Losses at the gene ends were 4 bases for V and 4 bases for J; bases not matched to a gene: 5. The CDR3 covers 14 residues. The CDR3 coding sequence is TGTGCCAGCAGTTATACTAGCGGGCAATACGAGCAGTACTTC. Protein product: CASSYTSGQYEQYF.

This clonotype was detected ten times or more. The V gene is TRBV28, the J gene TRBJ2-3, with 8 positions matching TRBD2. V shed 5 bases, J shed 2 bases, and the junction held 9 bases outside the gene matches. The CDR3 totals 16 residues. CDR1 and CDR2 (germline): MDHEN, SYDVKM. The CDR3 DNA reads as TGTGCCAGCAGTCACTGGACGGGAGGGCCCACAGATACGCAGTATTTT. Translating it yields CASSHWTGGPTDTQYF.

The chain has TRBV7-9 and TRBJ1-3; the match to TRBD1 covers 7 bases. CDR1 is SEHNR, CDR2 FQNEAQ, per germline (reference sequence). J gave up 8 bases and V 5 bases, and 6 bases lay outside the gene matches. This CDR3 has 13 amino acids. In nucleotides, the CDR3 is TGTGCCAGCAGCACTGACAGGGAGCACACCATATATTTT. Encoded protein: CASSTDREHTIYF. Together with reference TRBV7-9 and TRBJ1-3, the CDR3 gives the full variable domain: DTGVSQNPRHKITKRGQNVTFRCDPISEHNRLYWYRQTLGQGPEFLTYFQNEAQLEKSRLLSDRFSAERPKGSFSTLEIQRTEQGDSAMYLCASSTDREHTIYFGEGSWLTVV.

This clonotype was counted at least ten times. The chain employs TRBV20-1 and TRBJ2-1; D not resolved. The V and J ends lost 2 bases and 0 bases respectively, with 11 bases between them. CDR1 is DFQATT, CDR2 SNEGSKA, per germline (reference sequence). The CDR3 is 15 residues long. The CDR3 nucleotides are TGCAGTGCTAGAAAACAGTACCGCTCCTACAATGAGCAGTTCTTC. Translation: CSARKQYRSYNEQFF.

This clonotype was detected ten times or more. This chain links TRBV13 with TRBJ2-3; D perhaps matches TRBD2 (5 bases). CDR1 and CDR2 (germline): PRHDT, FYEKMQ (reference sequence). Trimming took off 5 bases at V and 0 bases at J, with 18 bases between the two ends. This CDR3 contains 17 residues. The CDR3 DNA reads as TGTGCCAGCAGCCCGATAGGCTCGGAGGCTAGCACAGATACGCAGTATTTT. Translating it yields CASSPIGSEASTDTQYF.

Ten or more counts support this clonotype. The rearrangement uses TRBV2 and TRBJ1-3; D unclear. CDR3 length: 14 amino acids. The germline V gene has CDR1 SNHLY and CDR2 FYNNEI. V shed 7 bases and J shed 4 bases, with 14 bases lying between them. The CDR3 sequence is CASTPSGFGNTIYF. The CDR3, as DNA: TGTGCCAGCACCCCGTCGGGGTTCGGAAACACCATATATTTT.

This clonotype was recorded at least ten times. Sequence at one end of the junction differs from germline and may be a read error. CDR3 loop: CASTLPTGVKETQYF. CDR3 sequence (DNA): TGTGCCAGCACCTTACCCACAGGGGTGAAAGAGACCCAGTACTTC. The rearrangement joins TRBV7-9 to TRBJ2-5; 7 bases align to TRBD1. Germline CDR1 reads SEHNR; CDR2 reads FQNEAQ (reference sequence). This CDR3 has 15 residues.

There are many counts of this clonotype. The J gene is TRBJ2-3, the V gene TRBV27, with D possibly matching TRBD1 (6 bases). The germline V gene has CDR1 MNHEY and CDR2 SMNVEV (reference sequence). The CDR3 has 15 residues. V was clipped by 6 bases and J by 6 bases, with 19 bases between them. CDR3 protein: CASSIGGTGPDTQYF. CDR3 DNA sequence: TGTGCCAGCAGCATAGGGGGTACGGGTCCGGATACGCAGTATTTT.

This clonotype was detected many times. The rearrangement uses TRBV28 and TRBJ2-1, with D hard to call. The CDR3 loop spans 15 amino acids. Trimming took 3 bases from V and 2 from J, leaving 11 bases between them. Germline CDR1 is MDHEN and CDR2 is SYDVKM. As DNA, the CDR3 is TGTGCCAGCAGTTTCCTGTCTAGGACCTACAATGAGCAGTTCTTC. Its translation: CASSFLSRTYNEQFF.